Listed below are T cell receptor beta chains from one sample, sequenced in a study of shared clonotypes between healthy human individuals. Measured with immunoSEQ multiplex PCR; TCRdb has only the in-frame clones, and not every one. In the table there are 1,500,000 or so clones, roughly 96% of which are singletons. The sample taken for sequencing was naive CD4+ T cells sorted from blood. These receptors all come from a man aged 25 to 40 in good health. Both conserved end residues are part of each CDR3. The order of the fields is CDR3 protein, CDR3 DNA, J gene, V gene, clone size, D gene. A D gene is named only where the DNA matches it firmly. Not every row has a clone size; where given, it reads once, few, many or a size class.

CASSVALGLAGYNEQFF TGTGCCAGCAGCGTAGCGTTGGGGCTAGCGGGGTACAATGAGCAGTTCTTC TRBJ2-1 TRBV9 . TRBD2
CASSLSLPGSYNEQFF TGTGCCAGCAGTTTATCTCTGCCTGGCTCCTACAATGAGCAGTTCTTC TRBJ2-1 TRBV28 . .
CASSPGELSYGYTF TGCGCCAGCAGCCCAGGGGAACTAAGCTATGGCTACACCTTC TRBJ1-2 TRBV5-1 . .
CASSSFGYEQYF TGTGCCAGCAGTTCCTTCGGGTACGAGCAGTACTTC TRBJ2-7 TRBV14 . .
CASKQGLHTGELFF TGTGCCAGCAAACAGGGGTTGCACACCGGGGAGCTGTTTTTT TRBJ2-2 TRBV5-8 . TRBD1
CASSSRGLAGKIENIQYF TGTGCCAGCAGTTCCCGAGGACTAGCGGGTAAAATTGAAAACATTCAGTACTTC TRBJ2-4 TRBV27 . TRBD2
CASSLTRGRTGELFF TGTGCCAGCAGTTTAACCAGGGGGCGCACCGGGGAGCTGTTTTTT TRBJ2-2 TRBV27 . TRBD1
CSVGGGLRDGYTF TGCAGCGTTGGCGGGGGACTCAGGGATGGCTACACCTTC TRBJ1-2 TRBV29-1 . .
CASSEEGRGYYEQYF TGTGCCAGCAGTGAAGAGGGCAGGGGGTATTACGAGCAGTACTTC TRBJ2-7 TRBV6-1 . TRBD1
CASTQGPGNTEAFF TGCGCCAGCACTCAGGGTCCAGGGAACACTGAAGCTTTCTTT TRBJ1-1 TRBV5-1 . .
CASSLRFGTGLSEQYF TGTGCCAGCAGCTTGCGTTTCGGGACAGGGCTGTCCGAGCAGTACTTC TRBJ2-7 TRBV5-5 . TRBD1
CASSRRGSTNTGELFF TGCGCCAGCAGTCGAAGGGGTTCGACGAACACCGGGGAGCTGTTTTTT TRBJ2-2 TRBV23-1 . .
CASSYSRPQRSGELFF TGTGCCAGCAGTTACTCGCGGCCCCAGAGAAGCGGGGAGCTGTTTTTT TRBJ2-2 TRBV6-5 . .
CASSIGRGSEQYF TGTGCCAGTAGTATCGGCAGAGGATCCGAGCAGTACTTC TRBJ2-7 TRBV19 . .
CASSLGGSSTDTQYF TGTGCCAGCAGCTTAGGCGGCTCTAGCACAGATACGCAGTATTTT TRBJ2-3 TRBV11-3 . .
CASTKYGTGEETQYF TGTGCCAGCACCAAATATGGGACAGGTGAAGAGACCCAGTACTTC TRBJ2-5 TRBV27 . TRBD1
CASSLDRRIHNEKLFF TGTGCCAGCAGCTTAGATCGCCGGATCCACAATGAAAAACTGTTTTTT TRBJ1-4 TRBV7-8 . .
CASSAGTGVYNEQFF TGTGCCAGCAGCGCCGGGACAGGGGTCTACAATGAGCAGTTCTTC TRBJ2-1 TRBV7-9 . TRBD1
CASSGGDTQYF TGTGCCAGCAGTGGTGGGGATACGCAGTATTTT TRBJ2-3 TRBV25-1 . .
CASLPLRAPGELFF TGTGCCAGTCTCCCCCTCAGGGCTCCCGGGGAGCTGTTTTTT TRBJ2-2 TRBV28 . .
CATRGGAETQYF TGTGCCACCCGGGGGGGCGCAGAGACCCAGTACTTC TRBJ2-5 TRBV28 . TRBD2
CAISATAVRQDTEAFF TGTGCCATCAGTGCCACTGCAGTGCGGCAGGACACTGAAGCTTTCTTT TRBJ1-1 TRBV10-3 . .
CASSIRGNSNQPQHF TGTGCCAGTAGTATTAGGGGGAATAGCAATCAGCCCCAGCATTTT TRBJ1-5 TRBV19 . .
CASSLVLGDLSTDTQYF TGTGCCAGCAGCTTGGTTCTAGGGGACCTAAGCACAGATACGCAGTATTTT TRBJ2-3 TRBV5-8 . .
CASSEGQYYGYTF TGTGCCAGCAGTGAAGGGCAGTACTATGGCTACACCTTC TRBJ1-2 TRBV2 few .
CASRNYPGLAGVETQYF TGTGCCAGTAGAAACTACCCGGGACTAGCGGGAGTTGAGACCCAGTACTTC TRBJ2-5 TRBV19 once TRBD2
CASSVGVGLNEKLFF TGTGCCAGCAGCGTAGGAGTAGGCCTTAATGAAAAACTGTTTTTT TRBJ1-4 TRBV9 . .
CATSKVEAWPQYF TGTGCCACCAGCAAAGTGGAAGCTTGGCCGCAGTATTTT TRBJ2-3 TRBV15 . .
CASSTRTSGDYEQYF TGTGCCAGCAGTACCCGGACTAGCGGGGACTACGAGCAGTACTTC TRBJ2-7 TRBV6-1 . TRBD2
CASSPLEKLFF TGTGCCAGCAGCCCCCTCGAAAAACTGTTTTTT TRBJ1-4 TRBV7-9 . .
CASSLSPRGHGYTF TGTGCCAGCAGTTTATCTCCCAGGGGTCACGGCTACACCTTC TRBJ1-2 TRBV6-5 . .
CASSLRETTDTQYF TGTGCCAGCAGTTTACGGGAAACCACAGATACGCAGTATTTT TRBJ2-3 TRBV6-5 once .
CASSSKQVNEQFF TGTGCCAGCAGCAGCAAACAGGTCAATGAGCAGTTCTTC TRBJ2-1 TRBV5-4 once .
CASRGSNVLTF TGCGCCAGCAGGGGATCCAACGTCCTGACTTTC TRBJ2-6 TRBV5-1 . .
CASSPRGNNEKLFF TGTGCCAGCTCACCACGAGGGAATAATGAAAAACTGTTTTTT TRBJ1-4 TRBV18 . .
CASSIGRTTEAFF TGTGCCAGCAGCATAGGACGGACCACTGAAGCTTTCTTT TRBJ1-1 TRBV11-3 once .
CASSLRSGADGEAFF TGTGCCAGCAGCTTACGGTCCGGGGCGGATGGTGAAGCTTTCTTT TRBJ1-1 TRBV7-2 . .
CASSETAATTGEQYF TGTGCCAGCAGCGAGACAGCGGCGACTACGGGGGAGCAGTACTTC TRBJ2-7 TRBV6-1 . .
CASRADRVKGEQFF TGTGCCAGCAGGGCGGACAGGGTAAAGGGTGAGCAGTTCTTC TRBJ2-1 TRBV2 . TRBD1
CASSENWDRTYEQYF TGTGCCAGCAGTGAAAATTGGGACAGAACCTACGAGCAGTACTTC TRBJ2-7 TRBV6-1 . TRBD1
CASSHPTLGGKKNIQYF TGCGCCAGCAGCCATCCTACCCTGGGGGGCAAAAAAAACATTCAGTACTTC TRBJ2-4 TRBV4-1 . .
CASSARDRGYNEQFF TGTGCCAGCAGTGCCCGTGATCGGGGATACAATGAGCAGTTCTTC TRBJ2-1 TRBV6-1 . .
CASSPISGEQDQFF TGTGCCAGCAGCCCCATTTCGGGGGAGCAGGATCAGTTCTTC TRBJ2-1 TRBV7-9 . .
CASSLWGQGSNQPQHF TGTGCCAGCAGTTTATGGGGACAAGGTTCCAATCAGCCCCAGCATTTT TRBJ1-5 TRBV28 . .
CASSGRDRGYEQYF TGCGCCAGCAGCGGGCGGGACAGGGGCTACGAGCAGTACTTC TRBJ2-7 TRBV4-1 . TRBD1
CALAGGLAGHEQFF TGTGCCCTCGCGGGAGGACTAGCGGGGCATGAGCAGTTCTTC TRBJ2-1 TRBV30 . TRBD2
CASSVSSLGSFGGELFF TGTGCCAGCAGCGTATCTAGTCTCGGGAGCTTCGGTGGGGAGCTGTTTTTT TRBJ2-2 TRBV9 . .
CAIRAVMGGENNEQFF TGTGCCATCAGAGCCGTGATGGGTGGGGAGAATAATGAGCAGTTCTTC TRBJ2-1 TRBV10-3 . .
CASSRDRGPTRGYTF TGTGCCAGTAGTCGGGACAGGGGGCCCACGAGGGGCTACACCTTC TRBJ1-2 TRBV19 . TRBD1
CASSVSGIPLDEQYF TGTGCCAGCAGCGTATCAGGGATCCCCCTAGACGAGCAGTACTTC TRBJ2-7 TRBV9 . .
CASSLGQIYEQYF TGTGCCAGCAGCTTGGGACAGATCTACGAGCAGTACTTC TRBJ2-7 TRBV7-9 . TRBD1
CASSPWTAPYEQYF TGTGCCAGCAGCCCGTGGACAGCACCCTACGAGCAGTACTTC TRBJ2-7 TRBV7-2 . .
CASGDRGYQPQHF TGTGCCAGCGGCGACAGGGGTTATCAGCCCCAGCATTTT TRBJ1-5 TRBV2 . TRBD1